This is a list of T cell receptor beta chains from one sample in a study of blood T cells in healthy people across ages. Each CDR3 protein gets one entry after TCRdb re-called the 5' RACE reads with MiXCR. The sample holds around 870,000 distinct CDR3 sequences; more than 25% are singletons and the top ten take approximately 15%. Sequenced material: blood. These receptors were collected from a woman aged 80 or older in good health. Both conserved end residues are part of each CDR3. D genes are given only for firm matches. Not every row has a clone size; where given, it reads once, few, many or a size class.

CDR3 protein: CASSAVRNSPLHF
CDR3 DNA: TGTGCCAGCAGTGCCGTGAGGAATTCACCCCTCCACTTT
D gene: -
clone size: few
V gene: TRBV6-1
J gene: TRBJ1-6

CDR3 protein: CASSLKGGLPDNEQFF
CDR3 DNA: TGTGCCAGCAGCCTAAAAGGGGGACTACCTGACAATGAGCAGTTCTTC
D gene: -
clone size: many
V gene: TRBV21-1
J gene: TRBJ2-1

CDR3 protein: CATSDPIAGGPDTQYF
CDR3 DNA: TGTGCCACCAGTGACCCAATAGCGGGGGGCCCAGATACGCAGTATTTT
D gene: TRBD2
clone size: -
V gene: TRBV24-1
J gene: TRBJ2-3

CDR3 protein: CASSEAQYF
CDR3 DNA: TGTGCCAGCAGTGAAGCTCAGTACTTC
D gene: -
clone size: few
V gene: TRBV2
J gene: TRBJ2-5

CDR3 protein: CASSYSGGSSYNEQFF
CDR3 DNA: TGTGCCAGCAGTTACTCCGGGGGGAGCTCCTACAATGAGCAGTTCTTC
D gene: TRBD2
clone size: many
V gene: TRBV6-5
J gene: TRBJ2-1

CDR3 protein: CASSPQRTSYEQYF
CDR3 DNA: TGTGCCAGCAGCCCACAGCGGACCTCCTACGAGCAGTACTTC
D gene: -
clone size: few
V gene: TRBV9
J gene: TRBJ2-7

CDR3 protein: CASSPGQGLWGYTF
CDR3 DNA: TGTGCCAGCAGCCCGGGACAGGGGTTGTGGGGCTACACCTTC
D gene: TRBD1
clone size: few
V gene: TRBV13
J gene: TRBJ1-2

CDR3 protein: CASSGGQGARLNTGELFF
CDR3 DNA: TGTGCCAGCAGCGGGGGACAGGGGGCACGACTCAACACCGGGGAGCTGTTTTTT
D gene: TRBD1
clone size: -
V gene: TRBV9
J gene: TRBJ2-2

CDR3 protein: CASSEAGPYQPQHF
CDR3 DNA: TGTGCCAGCAGTGAAGCAGGGCCTTATCAGCCCCAGCATTTT
D gene: -
clone size: -
V gene: TRBV6-1
J gene: TRBJ1-5

CDR3 protein: CASSLHLAGVAETQYF
CDR3 DNA: TGTGCCAGCAGTTTACATCTGGCGGGAGTAGCAGAGACCCAGTACTTC
D gene: TRBD2
clone size: -
V gene: TRBV12-3/TRBV12-4
J gene: TRBJ2-5

CDR3 protein: CASSPSGPGELFF
CDR3 DNA: TGTGCCAGCAGCCCGAGTGGCCCCGGGGAGCTGTTTTTT
D gene: -
clone size: few
V gene: TRBV7-2
J gene: TRBJ2-2

CDR3 protein: CASRLLGSNRPQHF
CDR3 DNA: TGTGCCAGCCGCCTGTTGGGGAGCAATCGGCCCCAGCATTTT
D gene: -
clone size: -
V gene: TRBV28
J gene: TRBJ1-5

CDR3 protein: CASSSGLAGPQFF
CDR3 DNA: TGTGCCAGCAGCTCAGGACTAGCGGGACCCCAGTTCTTC
D gene: TRBD2
clone size: -
V gene: TRBV6-2/TRBV6-3
J gene: TRBJ2-1

CDR3 protein: CASSRAGVYEQYF
CDR3 DNA: TGCGCCAGCAGCAGAGCGGGGGTTTACGAGCAGTACTTC
D gene: TRBD2
clone size: -
V gene: TRBV5-1
J gene: TRBJ2-7

CDR3 protein: CASSLVGEGTDTQYF
CDR3 DNA: TGCGCCAGCAGCTTGGTGGGGGAGGGCACAGATACGCAGTATTTT
D gene: -
clone size: many
V gene: TRBV5-1
J gene: TRBJ2-3

CDR3 protein: CASSLGLAGMETQYF
CDR3 DNA: TGTGCCAGCAGCTTAGGACTAGCGGGGATGGAGACCCAGTACTTC
D gene: TRBD2
clone size: many
V gene: TRBV11-2
J gene: TRBJ2-5

CDR3 protein: CASSAGQSQETQYF
CDR3 DNA: TGCGCCAGCAGCGCCGGACAGTCCCAAGAGACCCAGTACTTC
D gene: -
clone size: many
V gene: TRBV5-1
J gene: TRBJ2-5

CDR3 protein: CASNLGGITEAFF
CDR3 DNA: TGTGCCAGCAACCTGGGAGGAATCACTGAAGCTTTCTTT
D gene: -
clone size: many
V gene: TRBV7-2
J gene: TRBJ1-1

CDR3 protein: CASSHGGAGGVIDTQYF
CDR3 DNA: TGCGCCAGCAGCCACGGCGGCGCGGGGGGCGTTATAGATACGCAGTATTTT
D gene: TRBD2
clone size: many
V gene: TRBV4-3
J gene: TRBJ2-3

CDR3 protein: CASSKLASGETQYF
CDR3 DNA: TGTGCCAGCAGCAAACTAGCTTCGGGCGAGACCCAGTACTTC
D gene: -
clone size: few
V gene: TRBV7-2
J gene: TRBJ2-5

CDR3 protein: CASTLLGRNSPLHF
CDR3 DNA: TGTGCCAGCACCCTACTGGGCCGAAATTCACCCCTCCACTTT
D gene: -
clone size: many
V gene: TRBV12-3/TRBV12-4
J gene: TRBJ1-6

CDR3 protein: CASSLWGGGITDTQYF
CDR3 DNA: TGTGCCAGCAGCTTATGGGGCGGGGGAATCACAGATACGCAGTATTTT
D gene: TRBD2
clone size: many
V gene: TRBV7-2
J gene: TRBJ2-3

CDR3 protein: CASSPDPGTGFVLSTEAFF
CDR3 DNA: TGTGCCAGCAGCCCCGACCCCGGGACAGGTTTCGTCCTAAGCACTGAAGCTTTCTTT
D gene: TRBD1
clone size: few
V gene: TRBV14
J gene: TRBJ1-1

CDR3 protein: CASSLVGIAGGRGETQYF
CDR3 DNA: TGTGCCAGCAGCTTAGTTGGGATAGCGGGGGGGAGGGGAGAGACCCAGTACTTC
D gene: TRBD2
clone size: many
V gene: TRBV7-2
J gene: TRBJ2-5

CDR3 protein: CASSLNGGSNQPQHF
CDR3 DNA: TGTGCCAGCAGCTTAAACGGCGGGAGCAATCAGCCCCAGCATTTT
D gene: -
clone size: few
V gene: TRBV7-2
J gene: TRBJ1-5

CDR3 protein: CSVTTDILNTEAFF
CDR3 DNA: TGCAGCGTCACCACGGACATTTTGAACACTGAAGCTTTCTTT
D gene: -
clone size: few
V gene: TRBV29-1
J gene: TRBJ1-1